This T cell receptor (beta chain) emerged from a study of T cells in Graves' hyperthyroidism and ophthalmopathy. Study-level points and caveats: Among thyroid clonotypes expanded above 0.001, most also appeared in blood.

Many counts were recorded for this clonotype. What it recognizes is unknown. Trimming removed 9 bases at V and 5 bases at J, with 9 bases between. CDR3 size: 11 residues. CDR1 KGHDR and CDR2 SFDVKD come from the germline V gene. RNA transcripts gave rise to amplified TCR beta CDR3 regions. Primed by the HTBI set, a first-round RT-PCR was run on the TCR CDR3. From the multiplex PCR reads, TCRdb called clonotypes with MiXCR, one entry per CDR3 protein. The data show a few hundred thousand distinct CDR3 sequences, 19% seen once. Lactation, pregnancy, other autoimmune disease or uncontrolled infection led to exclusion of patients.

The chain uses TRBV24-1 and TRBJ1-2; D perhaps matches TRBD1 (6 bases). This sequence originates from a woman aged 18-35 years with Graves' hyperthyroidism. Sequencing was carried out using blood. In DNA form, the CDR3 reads TGTGCCACCTATACAGGGTATGGCTACACCTTC. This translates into CATYTGYGYTF.